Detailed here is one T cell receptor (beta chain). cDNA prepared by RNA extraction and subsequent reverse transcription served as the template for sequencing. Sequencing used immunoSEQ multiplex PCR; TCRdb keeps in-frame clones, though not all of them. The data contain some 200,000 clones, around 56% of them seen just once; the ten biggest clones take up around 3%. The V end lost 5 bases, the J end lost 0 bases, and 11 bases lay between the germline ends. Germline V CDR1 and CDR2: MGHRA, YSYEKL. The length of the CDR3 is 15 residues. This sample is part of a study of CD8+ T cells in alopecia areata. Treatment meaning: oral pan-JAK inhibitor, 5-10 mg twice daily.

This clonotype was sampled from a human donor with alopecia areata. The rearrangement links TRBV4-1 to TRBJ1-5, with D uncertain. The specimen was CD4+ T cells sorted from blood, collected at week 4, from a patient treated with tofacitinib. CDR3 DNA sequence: TGCGCCAGCAGCGTTCCCGGGAATAGCAATCAGCCCCAGCATTTT. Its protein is CASSVPGNSNQPQHF.